The present T cell receptor beta chain was sequenced within a study of cytomegalovirus exposure and HLA in healthy donors. Study at large: The early release's HLA-typed donors yielded 80 million to 95 million unique TCRs. Membership in the Caucasian-associated ancestry cluster was found for about 80% of 398 genotyped donors.

As concerns this clone: The antigen remains unidentified.

Primers included in the PCR were 60 Vbeta and 13 Jbeta primers. Profiled with immunoSEQ multiplex PCR; TCRdb holds only in-frame clones, not every one. The profile shows about 190,000 clones, roughly 80% of them singletons. Study-wide points: TCR beta chains associated with HLA were, in a later analysis, more clonally expanded than equally common others.

The CDR3 sequence is 13 residues long. J gave up 0 bases and V 5 bases, and 0 bases lay outside the gene matches. The germline gives CDR1 MNHNY, CDR2 SVGAGI (reference sequence). The source of this sequence is a woman younger than 30 in good health and CMV-seronegative. The specimen was PBMCs. The chain combines TRBV6-6 with TRBJ1-2; 7 bases are shared with TRBD1. CDR3 bases: TGTGCCAGCAGTACAGGGGCTAACTATGGCTACACCTTC. It translates to CASSTGANYGYTF.